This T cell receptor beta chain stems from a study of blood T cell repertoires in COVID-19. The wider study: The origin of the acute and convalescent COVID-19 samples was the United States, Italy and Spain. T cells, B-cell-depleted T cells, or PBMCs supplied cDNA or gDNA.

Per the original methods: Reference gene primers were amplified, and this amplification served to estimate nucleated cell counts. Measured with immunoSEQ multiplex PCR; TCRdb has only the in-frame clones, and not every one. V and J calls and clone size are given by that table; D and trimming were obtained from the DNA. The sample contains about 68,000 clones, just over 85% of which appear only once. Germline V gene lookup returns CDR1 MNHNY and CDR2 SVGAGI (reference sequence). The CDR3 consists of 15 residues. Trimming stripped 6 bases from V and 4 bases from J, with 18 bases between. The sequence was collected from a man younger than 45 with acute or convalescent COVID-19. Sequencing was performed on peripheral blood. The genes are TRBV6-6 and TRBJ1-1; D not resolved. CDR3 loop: CASREGPEAGTEAFF. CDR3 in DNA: TGTGCCAGCAGGGAGGGCCCCGAGGCGGGCACTGAAGCTTTCTTT.